The 28 T cell receptor beta chains reported below all come from one sample, sequenced in a study of regulatory T cells in long-lasting Graves disease. Both iRepertoire HTBI primers and Arm-PCR of CDR3 regions were used to build the TCR beta libraries. MiXCR, run by TCRdb on the multiplex PCR reads, gives a single entry per CDR3 protein. The data hold 430,000 or so distinct CDR3 sequences, with 20% to 25% observed a single time. The time point denotes: persistent/refractory GD, antithyroid drugs over 5 years with positive TRAb. The TCR library used RNA extracted from PBMCs. The specimen comprised peripheral blood mononuclear cells (PBMCs), sampled when the disease was refractory, from a patient treated with antithyroid drugs. These receptors originate from a female donor with Graves disease.

The chain couples TRBV5-1 to TRBJ1-4, with a weak D call TRBD1 (5 bases). CDR3 length: 16 amino acids. Trimming cost V 2 bases and J 5 bases, with 16 bases left between them. Germline CDR1 reads SGHRS; CDR2 reads YFSETQ. The CDR3 is CASSLWTGTGNEKLFF. The DNA for the CDR3 is TGCGCCAGCAGCTTATGGACCGGGACGGGAAATGAAAAACTGTTTTTT.

The chain joins TRBV12-3 or TRBV12-4 to TRBJ1-1, with unresolved D. V shed 0 bases and J shed 7 bases, with 9 bases lying between them. This CDR3 contains 13 residues. CDR3 residues: CASSLALTVEAFF. Here the CDR3 DNA reads TGTGCCAGCAGTTTAGCCCTAACAGTTGAAGCTTTCTTT.

This clonotype was observed a few times. J is TRBJ2-2 and V is TRBV28, with 16 bases identical to TRBD2. CDR3 length: 17 residues. The junction had 6 bases not matched to a gene; V was cut back by 5 bases and J by 6 bases. Germline CDR1 MDHEN, CDR2 SYDVKM. CDR3 loop: CASSTGTSGRGSGELFF. CDR3 DNA sequence: TGTGCCAGCAGTACCGGGACTAGCGGGAGGGGGTCCGGGGAGCTGTTTTTT.

The V call is TRBV5-1, the J call TRBJ2-1; D not resolved. Germline V CDR1 and CDR2: SGHRS, YFSETQ. The germline V and J ends were trimmed by 2 bases and 5 bases, with 11 bases remaining between them. This CDR3 is 14 amino acids long. The CDR3 spells CASSFDWRHNEQFF. The CDR3 DNA sequence: TGCGCCAGCAGCTTCGACTGGCGGCACAATGAGCAGTTCTTC. The entire variable domain, with the rest obtained from reference TRBV5-1 and TRBJ2-1, is as follows: KAGVTQTPRYLIKTRGQQVTLSCSPISGHRSVSWYQQTPGQGLQFLFEYFSETQRNKGNFPGRFSGRQFSNSRSEMNVSTLELGDSALYLCASSFDWRHNEQFFGPGTRLTVL.

This clonotype was counted at least ten times. The chain combines TRBV5-1 with TRBJ2-7, with D tentatively TRBD2 (6 bases). The V and J ends lost 1 base and 6 bases respectively, with 14 bases between them. Germline lookup yields CDR1 SGHRS and CDR2 YFSETQ. The CDR3 runs to 14 residues. CDR3 sequence: CASSLSPGSGEQYF. For the CDR3, the DNA is TGCGCCAGCAGCTTGAGTCCCGGGAGTGGCGAGCAGTACTTC.

The V gene is TRBV7-2, the J gene TRBJ1-2; D gene unclear. The V gene lost 4 bases and the J gene lost 11 bases, with 23 bases spanning the gap. The CDR3 is made up of 15 amino acids. Germline CDR1 is SGHTA and CDR2 is FQGNSA. The CDR3 is CASSSGSGRYVGYTF. As DNA, the CDR3 is TGTGCCAGCAGCTCCGGGTCAGGACGATATGTTGGGTACACCTTC.

This clonotype was seen at least ten times. The chain couples TRBV29-1 to TRBJ2-7; 7 bases match TRBD1. Germline V CDR1 and CDR2: SQVTM, ANQGSEA. This CDR3 is 14 amino acids long. V trimming: 5 bases; J trimming: 4 bases; junction bases outside the gene matches: 11. CDR3 in DNA: TGCAGCGTTACGCGACAGGGTGCAGTTTACGAGCAGTACTTC. Residues: CSVTRQGAVYEQYF.

This clonotype was recorded once. This rearrangement joins TRBV5-6 to TRBJ2-2; D uncertain. The CDR3 runs to 15 residues. The V end was cut by 7 bases, the J end by 4 bases, with 17 bases between. Germline values: CDR1 SGHDT, CDR2 YYEEEE. The CDR3 region is CASAFWGVGTGELFF. DNA of the CDR3: TGTGCCAGCGCTTTTTGGGGTGTGGGCACCGGGGAGCTGTTTTTT.

The chain recombines TRBV20-1 with TRBJ2-7, with a weak D call TRBD1 (6 bases). The CDR3 extends over 15 amino acids. Trimming took 6 bases from V and 2 from J, leaving 20 bases between them. Germline loops: CDR1 DFQATT, CDR2 SNEGSKA (reference sequence). In DNA, the CDR3 is TGCAGTGCCAGCCCCTTAACACAGGGCGCCTACGAGCAGTACTTC. Translation: CSASPLTQGAYEQYF.

This clonotype occurred a few times. The chain links TRBV7-9 to TRBJ1-6; a possible D gene is TRBD1 (5 bases). With 7 bases removed from V and 8 bases from J, the gap between germline ends came to 18 bases. Germline CDR1 and CDR2: SEHNR and FQNEAQ (reference sequence). The CDR3 has 15 amino acids. CDR3 residues: CASTDGAPGDSPLHF. CDR3 coding DNA: TGTGCCAGCACTGACGGGGCCCCTGGGGATTCACCCCTCCACTTT.

The V and J genes are TRBV20-1 and TRBJ1-5; D is ambiguous. Trimming stripped 7 bases from V and 2 bases from J, with 18 bases between. The CDR3 consists of 15 residues. Germline V gene sequence: CDR1 DFQATT, CDR2 SNEGSKA (reference sequence). Here the CDR3 reads CSVQNHIAGNQPQHF. The CDR3 DNA follows: TGCAGTGTTCAGAACCATATAGCCGGCAATCAGCCCCAGCATTTT.

This clonotype was recorded many times. The chain has TRBV28 and TRBJ2-3, with 13 bases lining up with TRBD2. This CDR3 has 17 residues. Germline V CDR1 and CDR2: MDHEN, SYDVKM. The V segment lost 2 bases and the J segment 2 bases; nucleotides outside the gene matches: 4. CDR3 amino acids: CASSLEGLAGTTDTQYF. The DNA of the CDR3 is TGTGCCAGCAGTTTAGAGGGACTAGCGGGGACCACAGATACGCAGTATTTT.

This clonotype occurred many times. The chain is built from TRBV12-3 or TRBV12-4 and TRBJ1-2; tentatively, D is TRBD1 (5 bases). The CDR3 loop spans 14 amino acids. V was clipped by 6 bases and J by 5 bases, with 16 bases between them. The CDR3 coding sequence is TGTGCCAGCAGCTCACAGGTGGTTCATTATGGCTACACCTTC. Translated, it gives CASSSQVVHYGYTF.

This clonotype appeared a few times. The CDR3 DNA reads TGTGCCAGCAGTGGGTTGATAGCGGGAGGTTACAATGAGCAGTTCTTC. It yields the protein CASSGLIAGGYNEQFF. This sequence joins TRBV28 and TRBJ2-1; TRBD2 matches at 10 bases. The CDR3 contains 16 residues. V lost 5 bases and J lost 4; bases outside the gene matches: 8. Germline CDR1 reads MDHEN; CDR2 reads SYDVKM. Combining the CDR3 with reference TRBV28 and TRBJ2-1 gives the whole variable domain DVKVTQSSRYLVKRTGEKVFLECVQDMDHENMFWYRQDPGLGLRLIYFSYDVKMKEKGDIPEGYSVSREKKERFSLILESASTNQTSMYLCASSGLIAGGYNEQFFGPGTRLTVL.

This clonotype was recorded at least ten times. The CDR3 protein is CASSFGWTTADIQYF. For the CDR3, the DNA is TGTGCCAGCAGTTTTGGGTGGACTACCGCAGACATTCAGTACTTC. J is TRBJ2-4 and V is TRBV12-3 or TRBV12-4, with D possibly matching TRBD2 (6 bases). V dropped 3 bases and J dropped 8 bases, with 17 bases sitting between them. The CDR3 sequence is 15 residues long.

Ten or more counts support this clonotype. The rearrangement joins TRBV5-5 to TRBJ1-5, with D possibly matching TRBD1 (6 bases). CDR1 is SGHKS, CDR2 YYEKEE, per germline (reference sequence). This CDR3 is 15 amino acids long. V was trimmed by 3 bases and J by 0 bases, leaving 10 bases between them. The CDR3 nucleotides are TGTGCCAGCAGCTCAGACAGGTATAGCAATCAGCCCCAGCATTTT. Protein: CASSSDRYSNQPQHF.

There are many counts of this clonotype. The chain recombines TRBV12-3 or TRBV12-4 with TRBJ1-1, with a tentative D call TRBD1 (5 bases). V gave up 7 bases and J gave up 5 bases, with 11 bases separating them. This CDR3 region has 12 residues. As DNA, the CDR3 is TGTGCCAGCACGTCGGAGGGGACTGAAGCTTTCTTT. This sequence encodes CASTSEGTEAFF.

This clonotype was counted many times. V is TRBV2 and J is TRBJ2-5; 12 nucleotides agree with TRBD2. The CDR3 consists of 15 residues. V was pared by 7 bases and J by 2 bases, with 5 bases of the junction left unmatched. Germline-derived CDR1 and CDR2 are SNHLY and FYNNEI. The CDR3 bases are TGTGCCAGCAAAGGGCTAGCGGGAGGGCAAGAGACCCAGTACTTC. Its protein product is CASKGLAGGQETQYF. Variable domain in full (rest from reference TRBV2 and TRBJ2-5): EPEVTQTPSHQVTQMGQEVILRCVPISNHLYFYWYRQILGQKVEFLVSFYNNEISEKSEIFDDQFSVERPDGSNFTLKIRSTKLEDSAMYFCASKGLAGGQETQYFGPGTRLLVL.

This clonotype was seen repeatedly, ten times or more. The rearrangement links TRBV6-2 or TRBV6-3 to TRBJ1-1; D not certain. Germline assignment: CDR1 MNHEY and CDR2 SVGEGT. The CDR3 totals 14 residues. Trimming stripped 3 bases from V and 1 base from J, with 9 bases between. CDR3 DNA: TGTGCCAGCAGTTATTCGGCGGGGAACACTGAAGCTTTCTTT. It codes for CASSYSAGNTEAFF.

The V and J genes are TRBV28 and TRBJ2-3; D is perhaps TRBD1 or TRBD2 (5 bases each). V dropped 8 bases and J dropped 0 bases, with 15 bases sitting between them. CDR1 is MDHEN, CDR2 SYDVKM, per germline. The CDR3 extends over 15 amino acids. CDR3 region: CASRPQGASTDTQYF. The CDR3 bases are TGTGCCAGCCGCCCGCAGGGAGCGAGCACAGATACGCAGTATTTT.

To note about this clonotype: One base away lies a much larger clone, so this may be a sequencing read error. The rearrangement uses TRBV6-1 and TRBJ1-4; tentatively, D is TRBD1 (6 bases). The CDR3 has 15 residues. The germline V and J ends were trimmed by 8 bases and 7 bases, with 20 bases remaining between them. The germline gives CDR1 MNHNS, CDR2 SASEGT. In nucleotides, the CDR3 is TGTGCCAGCGGCGGCGGACAGTACCAAGGTGAAAAACTGTTTTTT. It translates to CASGGGQYQGEKLFF.

This clonotype was seen at least ten times. The chain is built from TRBV3-1 and TRBJ1-6; TRBD1 matches 8 bases. This CDR3 has 14 residues. V lost 1 base to trimming and J lost 8 bases; unmatched junction nucleotides: 1. Germline CDR1 is LGHDT and CDR2 is YNNKEL (reference sequence). CDR3 in amino acids: CASSQVQGDSPLHF. DNA for the CDR3: TGTGCCAGCAGCCAAGTACAGGGGGATTCACCCCTCCACTTT.

This clonotype was detected ten times or more. The CDR3 coding sequence is TGTGCCAGCTGGGGTAGGGGGATCTCCTACGAGCAGTACTTC. Its translation is CASWGRGISYEQYF. The chain is built from TRBV28 and TRBJ2-7, with D maybe TRBD1 (6 bases). The V gene lost 8 bases and the J gene lost 0 bases, with 14 bases spanning the gap. The CDR3 has 14 residues. Germline V gene sequence: CDR1 MDHEN, CDR2 SYDVKM.

This clonotype was detected ten times or more. The chain has TRBV27 and TRBJ1-1; D not resolved. This CDR3 has 14 residues. V dropped 3 bases and J dropped 2 bases, with 10 bases sitting between them. Germline loops: CDR1 MNHEY, CDR2 SMNVEV (reference sequence). The CDR3 reads CASSLEGINTEAFF. The CDR3 DNA reads TGTGCCAGCAGTTTGGAAGGGATAAACACTGAAGCTTTCTTT.

The rearrangement links TRBV6-1 to TRBJ2-7; weak D call: TRBD2 (6 bases). CDR3 length: 15 residues. Germline CDR1 and CDR2: MNHNS and SASEGT. V was clipped by 5 bases and J by 4 bases, with 18 bases between them. CDR3 amino acids: CASSRGGGRSYEQYF. The CDR3, as DNA: TGTGCCAGCAGTAGGGGAGGAGGGAGAAGTTACGAGCAGTACTTC.

Note on this clonotype: This may be a read error: a much more frequent sequence differs by one nucleotide. The rearrangement links TRBV2 to TRBJ2-7, with D perhaps assigned TRBD1 or TRBD2 (5 bases each). V dropped 4 bases and J dropped 7 bases, with 11 bases sitting between them. Germline assignment: CDR1 SNHLY and CDR2 FYNNEI. The CDR3 runs 12 residues. CDR3 residues: CASSGLWGEQYF. The CDR3, as DNA: TGTGCCAGCAGTGGACTTTGGGGGGAGCAGTACTTC.

J is TRBJ2-5 and V is TRBV7-9, with D possibly being TRBD2 (6 bases). The germline V gene encodes CDR1 SEHNR and CDR2 FQNEAQ (reference sequence). This CDR3 spans 15 amino acids. V was clipped by 4 bases and J by 1 base, with 13 bases between them. CDR3 protein: CASSSLATGQETQYF. In nucleotides, the CDR3 is TGTGCCAGCAGCTCCCTAGCGACGGGCCAAGAGACCCAGTACTTC.

On this clonotype itself: A much larger clone lies a single base off, so this may be a read error. The chain is built from TRBV27 and TRBJ2-7; maybe TRBD2 (6 bases). The germline V gene has CDR1 MNHEY and CDR2 SMNVEV (reference sequence). CDR3 length equals 14 residues. The CDR3 DNA follows: TGTGCCTGCAGTTTTTTTAGCGGACCCTACGAGCAGTACTTC. It is translated as CACSFFSGPYEQYF.